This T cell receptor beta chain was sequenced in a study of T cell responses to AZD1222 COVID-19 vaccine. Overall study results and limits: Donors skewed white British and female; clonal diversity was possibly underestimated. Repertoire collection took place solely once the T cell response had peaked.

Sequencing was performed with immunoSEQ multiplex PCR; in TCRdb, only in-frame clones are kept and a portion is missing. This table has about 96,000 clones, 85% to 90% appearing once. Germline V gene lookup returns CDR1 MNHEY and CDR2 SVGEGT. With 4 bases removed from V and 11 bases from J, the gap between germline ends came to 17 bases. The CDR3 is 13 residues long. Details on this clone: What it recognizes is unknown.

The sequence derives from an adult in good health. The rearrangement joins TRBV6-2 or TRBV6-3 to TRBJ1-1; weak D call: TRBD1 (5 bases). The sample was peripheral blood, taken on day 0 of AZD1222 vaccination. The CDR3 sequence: CASSLGLDGMAFF. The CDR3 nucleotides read TGTGCCAGCAGTTTGGGACTTGATGGTATGGCTTTCTTT.